This TCR beta chain was sequenced for a study of blood T cell repertoires in COVID-19. Study-level information: Whether acute or convalescent, the COVID-19 samples came from the United States, Italy and Spain. From T cells, B-cell-depleted T cells, or PBMCs came the material, which was cDNA or gDNA.

The length of the CDR3 is 16 residues. Germline values: CDR1 SGHNT, CDR2 YYREEE (reference sequence). V shed 4 bases, J shed 2 bases, and the junction held 9 bases outside the gene matches. Original processing methods: By means of reference gene primer amplification, nucleated cell counts were estimated. The repertoire was sequenced with immunoSEQ multiplex PCR; TCRdb's copy has only in-frame clones and lacks some. V and J calls plus clone size are reproduced from that table; the DNA served to infer D and trimming. The profile covers some 80,000 clones, with about 80% appearing a single time and around 12% taken by the ten largest.

Source material: peripheral blood. The clonotype comes from a middle-aged woman with active or convalescent COVID-19. This rearrangement joins TRBV5-4 to TRBJ2-3; 8 bases are shared with TRBD2. The CDR3 spells CASSTPPGGPTDTQYF. The CDR3 bases are TGTGCCAGCAGCACCCCCCCGGGGGGGCCCACAGATACGCAGTATTTT.